These T cell receptor beta chains were read from a single sample in a study of cytomegalovirus exposure and HLA in healthy donors. Sequencing used immunoSEQ multiplex PCR; TCRdb keeps in-frame clones, though not all of them. This table has 130,000 or so clones, around 75% appearing once. Sequences were obtained from PBMCs. These receptors were taken from a middle-aged woman in good health and CMV-seropositive. CDR3s include the opening cysteine and the closing phenylalanine or tryptophan. D genes are given only for firm matches. Expanded clones get a size class; other rows say once, few or many, or leave the size out.

TRBJ1-1 TRBV5-1 NA NA CASSATDRLIEAFF TGCGCCAGCAGCGCCACGGACAGACTAATTGAAGCTTTCTTT
TRBJ2-7 TRBV7-9 NA TRBD1 CASSRGQGLHEQYF TGTGCCAGCAGCCGAGGACAGGGGTTACACGAGCAGTACTTC
TRBJ2-7 TRBV29-1 NA NA CSVEVQETYEQYF TGCAGCGTTGAAGTACAGGAGACCTACGAGCAGTACTTC
TRBJ1-5 TRBV6-5 NA TRBD1 CASRPGGGNQPQHF TGTGCCAGCAGGCCAGGGGGCGGCAATCAGCCCCAGCATTTT
TRBJ1-6 TRBV5-4 NA TRBD1 CASSLNWLTGTGYNSPLHF TGTGCCAGCAGCTTGAATTGGTTAACGGGGACAGGGTACAATTCACCCCTCCACTTT
TRBJ1-1 TRBV30 NA NA CACAVNTEAFF TGTGCCTGCGCAGTGAACACTGAAGCTTTCTTT
TRBJ2-7 TRBV6-6 NA NA CASSSGAAFEQYF TGTGCCAGCAGTTCAGGGGCAGCTTTCGAGCAGTACTTC
TRBJ1-2 TRBV13 NA NA CASSLGSSVYGYTF TGTGCCAGCAGCCTCGGGAGCTCCGTTTATGGCTACACCTTC
TRBJ2-7 TRBV4-3 NA TRBD1 CASGYRGPGSYEQYF TGCGCCAGCGGATACAGGGGGCCAGGGTCCTACGAGCAGTACTTC
TRBJ2-7 TRBV5-1 few NA CASSPSQGGEQYF TGCGCCAGCAGCCCGTCCCAGGGGGGTGAGCAGTACTTC
TRBJ2-5 TRBV4-1 once NA CASSQVGQGGETQYF TGCGCCAGCAGCCAAGTTGGCCAGGGGGGAGAGACCCAGTACTTC
TRBJ1-5 TRBV28 NA NA CASSFSQGAGQPQHF TGTGCCAGCAGTTTTTCACAGGGTGCCGGTCAGCCCCAGCATTTT
TRBJ2-2 TRBV2 NA TRBD1 CASSPGQGALGGELFF TGTGCCAGCAGTCCGGGACAGGGGGCGTTGGGCGGGGAGCTGTTTTTT
TRBJ2-5 TRBV6-1 NA NA CASSPGIGETQYF TGTGCCAGCAGTCCGGGGATTGGGGAGACCCAGTACTTC
TRBJ2-7 TRBV27 once NA CASSTPLVPEQYF TGTGCCAGCAGTACACCACTAGTGCCCGAGCAGTACTTC
TRBJ2-7 TRBV27 once NA CASSSIKGAYPSSYEQYF TGTGCCAGCAGTTCGATTAAAGGGGCCTATCCAAGCTCCTACGAGCAGTACTTC
TRBJ2-5 TRBV7-2 NA TRBD2 CASSLSFSGAQETQYF TGTGCCAGCAGCTTATCTTTTAGCGGGGCCCAAGAGACCCAGTACTTC
TRBJ1-1 TRBV6-5 NA TRBD1 CASKMDRLREAFF TGTGCCAGCAAAATGGACAGGCTCCGAGAAGCTTTCTTT
TRBJ2-7 TRBV5-1 NA TRBD1 CASSPRGDRAYEQYF TGCGCCAGCAGCCCCCGAGGGGACAGAGCCTACGAGCAGTACTTC
TRBJ1-1 TRBV7-9 NA TRBD1 CASSYRDSLNTEAFF TGTGCCAGCAGCTACCGGGACAGTTTGAACACTGAAGCTTTCTTT
TRBJ2-7 TRBV4-2 NA TRBD2 CASSGTSGSYEQYF TGTGCCAGCAGCGGGACTAGCGGATCCTACGAGCAGTACTTC
TRBJ1-1 TRBV6-6 NA TRBD1 CASKRGTGGEAFF TGTGCCAGCAAACGAGGGACAGGGGGTGAAGCTTTCTTT
TRBJ1-4 TRBV7-8 once TRBD1 CASSERTGQINEKLFF TGTGCCAGCAGCGAAAGGACAGGCCAGATAAATGAAAAACTGTTTTTT
TRBJ2-7 TRBV10-3 few TRBD1 CAISEEDRGHEQYF TGTGCCATCAGTGAGGAGGACAGGGGTCACGAGCAGTACTTC
TRBJ2-5 TRBV7-2 NA NA CASSEGLHQETQYF TGTGCCAGCAGCGAGGGACTCCACCAAGAGACCCAGTACTTC
TRBJ2-3 TRBV9 NA TRBD1 CASSSTGQEITDTQYF TGTGCCAGCAGCTCGACGGGACAGGAGATCACAGATACGCAGTATTTT
TRBJ2-5 TRBV28 once NA CAISGQPARETQYF TGTGCCATCTCTGGACAGCCGGCCCGGGAGACCCAGTACTTC
TRBJ2-5 TRBV21-1 NA NA CAGGQQETQYF TGTGCCGGCGGACAGCAAGAGACCCAGTACTTC
TRBJ1-4 TRBV5-5 NA TRBD1 CASSLGDSNEKLFF TGTGCCAGCAGCTTGGGGGACAGCAATGAAAAACTGTTTTTT